The 16 T cell receptor beta chains listed next were all sequenced from one sample in a study of T cell responses to AZD1222 COVID-19 vaccine. Method: immunoSEQ multiplex PCR; TCRdb's copy keeps in-frame clones and lacks some. The repertoire includes around 80,000 clones, around 85% of them detected once, and 8% to 13% sits in the top ten. Specimen: peripheral blood, collected 28 days after the second AZD1222 dose. The receptors stem from an adult who received the AZD1222 COVID-19 vaccine.

CDR3 protein: CASSQERDQPQHF. DNA for the CDR3: TGTGCCAGCAGCCAAGAAAGGGATCAGCCCCAGCATTTT. The chain joins TRBV4-2 to TRBJ1-5, with D unclear. The V and J ends lost 0 bases and 5 bases respectively, with 5 bases between them. The CDR3 is 13 amino acids. From germline, CDR1 is LGHNA and CDR2 YNFKEQ.

This clone was picked up one time. V gene TRBV2 combines with J gene TRBJ2-7; D tentatively fits TRBD1 or TRBD2 (5 bases each). Trimming removed 10 bases from V and 3 bases from J, with 16 bases in between. Germline lookup yields CDR1 SNHLY and CDR2 FYNNEI. This CDR3 region has 13 residues. CDR3 protein: CATTGQGNYEQYF. As DNA, the CDR3 is TGTGCCACAACGGGGCAGGGAAACTACGAGCAGTACTTC.

The chain links TRBV27 to TRBJ2-7; 11 bases line up with TRBD2. The ends lost 5 bases at V and 3 bases at J; junction bases unmatched: 6. Germline CDR1 reads MNHEY; CDR2 reads SMNVEV (reference sequence). This CDR3 has 15 amino acids. The CDR3 here is CASSPGTSGYYEQYF. For the CDR3, the DNA is TGTGCCAGCAGTCCGGGGACTAGCGGATACTACGAGCAGTACTTC.

The rearrangement joins TRBV30 to TRBJ2-4; D is unclear. The CDR3 is made up of 11 amino acids. CDR1 GTSNPN and CDR2 SVGIG come from the germline V gene (reference sequence). Between the trimmed V and J ends, which lost 4 bases and 8 bases, there was a span of 9 bases. CDR3 sequence: CAWKGYDIQYF. Here the CDR3 DNA reads TGTGCCTGGAAGGGCTACGACATTCAGTACTTC.

The rearrangement links TRBV19 to TRBJ2-7; D call uncertain. This CDR3 has 14 residues. Trimming took 4 bases from V and 0 from J, leaving 10 bases between them. CDR1 is LNHDA, CDR2 SQIVND, per germline (reference sequence). The CDR3 spells CASSTIGPSYEQYF. The CDR3 DNA is TGTGCCAGTAGTACGATTGGACCCTCCTACGAGCAGTACTTC.

V and J are TRBV4-1 and TRBJ1-6; unclear D gene. The CDR3 contains 19 residues. The germline gives CDR1 MGHRA, CDR2 YSYEKL. V was shortened by 1 base and J by 11 bases, with 27 bases between the two germline ends. As DNA, the CDR3 is TGCGCCAGCAGCCAAGCCACCTTTGAGGTTATAGAGAGTCGTGCACCCCTCCACTTT. Protein sequence: CASSQATFEVIESRAPLHF.

The J gene is TRBJ2-5, the V gene TRBV30; TRBD1 or TRBD2 may be the D gene (5 bases each). The CDR3 has 13 residues. Germline-derived CDR1 and CDR2 are GTSNPN and SVGIG (reference sequence). Trimming removed 0 bases from V and 5 bases from J, with 10 bases in between. The CDR3 DNA is TGTGCCTGGAGTGTACTGTGGGGGGAGACCCAGTACTTC. This translates into CAWSVLWGETQYF.

J is TRBJ1-2 and V is TRBV5-4; D unclear. V was shortened by 0 bases and J by 8 bases, with 17 bases between the two germline ends. CDR1 SGHNT and CDR2 YYREEE come from the germline V gene (reference sequence). The CDR3 totals 15 residues. The CDR3 protein is CASSLAISVLEGYTF. The CDR3 DNA follows: TGTGCCAGCAGCTTGGCAATTTCGGTGCTTGAGGGCTACACCTTC.

This chain uses TRBV19 with TRBJ2-3, with D maybe TRBD2 (7 bases). Germline lookup yields CDR1 LNHDA and CDR2 SQIVND (reference sequence). The CDR3 runs to 15 residues. The V and J ends lost 9 bases and 0 bases respectively, with 16 bases between them. CDR3 in DNA: TGTGCCAGCTTACGCGGGGGCCATAGCACAGATACGCAGTATTTT. Translating gives CASLRGGHSTDTQYF.

The chain has TRBV6-5 and TRBJ1-2; possible D gene TRBD1, 6 bases. V was pared by 10 bases and J by 2 bases, with 14 bases between. From germline, CDR1 is MNHEY and CDR2 SVGAGI. The CDR3 contains 13 residues. This chain's CDR3 is CATRGTGNYGYTF. In nucleotides, the CDR3 is TGTGCCACCCGAGGAACAGGGAACTATGGCTACACCTTC.

The genes are TRBV28 and TRBJ1-2; D gene uncertain. Trimming shortened V by 4 bases and J by 4 bases, and 10 bases separated the two germline ends. Per the germline V gene, CDR1 is MDHEN and CDR2 is SYDVKM. The CDR3 has 13 amino acids. CDR3 sequence (DNA): TGTGCCAGCAGTTGGAAGGTGGTCTATGGCTACACCTTC. It translates to CASSWKVVYGYTF.

V and J are TRBV5-6 and TRBJ2-2, with D perhaps matching TRBD2 (5 bases). Germline V gene sequence: CDR1 SGHDT, CDR2 YYEEEE. Between the trimmed V and J ends, which lost 2 bases and 3 bases, there was a span of 11 bases. The CDR3 sequence is 15 residues long. For the CDR3, the DNA is TGTGCCAGCAGCTTCCATCTACTAGACACCGGGGAGCTGTTTTTT. Amino acids: CASSFHLLDTGELFF.

The genes are TRBV30 and TRBJ1-4; D is uncertain. V was cut by 0 bases and J by 3 bases, with 8 bases left in between. CDR1 and CDR2 (germline): GTSNPN, SVGIG (reference sequence). The CDR3 is 14 residues long. CDR3: CAWSVKGANEKLFF. The CDR3 DNA is TGTGCCTGGAGTGTGAAGGGTGCTAATGAAAAACTGTTTTTT.

This clone was detected only a few times. V usage is TRBV9 and J usage is TRBJ2-3, with D perhaps matching TRBD2 (5 bases). From germline, CDR1 is SGDLS and CDR2 YYNGEE. The CDR3 loop spans 14 amino acids. Trimming removed 4 bases from V and 4 bases from J, with 13 bases in between. CDR3 sequence (DNA): TGTGCCAGCAGCCCCCCGGCTAGCTCAGATACGCAGTATTTT. It is translated as CASSPPASSDTQYF.

The rearrangement uses TRBV7-2 and TRBJ2-3; 10 bases are shared with TRBD2. CDR3 size: 14 residues. CDR1 SGHTA and CDR2 FQGNSA come from the germline V gene. With V trimmed by 5 bases and J by 5 bases, 4 bases remained unmatched. The CDR3 DNA follows: TGTGCCAGCAGCCCCGGGACTAGCGAAGATACGCAGTATTTT. It codes for CASSPGTSEDTQYF. Complete variable domain (other parts from reference TRBV7-2 and TRBJ2-3): GAGVSQSPSNKVTEKGKDVELRCDPISGHTALYWYRQSLGQGLEFLIYFQGNSAPDKSGLPSDRFSAERTGGSVSTLTIQRTQQEDSAVYLCASSPGTSEDTQYFGPGTRLTVL.

The genes are TRBV5-6 and TRBJ2-7; no clear D. This CDR3 contains 15 residues. V was cut by 0 bases and J by 2 bases, with 12 bases left in between. Germline V gives CDR1 SGHDT, CDR2 YYEEEE. The CDR3: CASSLGIGSPYEQYF. In DNA, the CDR3 is TGTGCCAGCAGCTTGGGTATTGGGTCCCCCTACGAGCAGTACTTC. Together with reference TRBV5-6 and TRBJ2-7, the CDR3 gives the full variable domain: DAGVTQSPTHLIKTRGQQVTLRCSPKSGHDTVSWYQQALGQGPQFIFQYYEEEERQRGNFPDRFSGHQFPNYSSELNVNALLLGDSALYLCASSLGIGSPYEQYFGPGTRLTVT.